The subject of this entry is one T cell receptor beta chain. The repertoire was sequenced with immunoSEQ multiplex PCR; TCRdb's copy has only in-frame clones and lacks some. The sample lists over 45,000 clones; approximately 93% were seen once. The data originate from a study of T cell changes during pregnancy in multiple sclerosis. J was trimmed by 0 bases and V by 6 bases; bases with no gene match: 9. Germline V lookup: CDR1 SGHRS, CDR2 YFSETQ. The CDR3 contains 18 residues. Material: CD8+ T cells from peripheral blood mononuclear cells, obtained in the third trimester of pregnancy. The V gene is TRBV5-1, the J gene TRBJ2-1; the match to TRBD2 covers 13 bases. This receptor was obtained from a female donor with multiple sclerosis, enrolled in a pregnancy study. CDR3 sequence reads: CASNQRLAGGPSYNEQFF. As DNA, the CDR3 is TGCGCCAGCAACCAAAGACTAGCGGGAGGTCCCTCCTACAATGAGCAGTTCTTC.